Sequencing of this T cell receptor (beta chain) was carried out in a study of neurological immune-mediated disorders. Synthesis of cDNA was accomplished via 5'RACE employing 10-nucleotide random UMIs. From 15-18 subjects, every sequencing run obtained over 180 million TCR-beta sequences. A single record per CDR3 protein comes from TCRdb applying MiXCR to the 5' RACE reads. The table lists around 58,000 distinct CDR3 sequences, about 3.3% of them singletons. The study, taken as a whole, reports: In HTLV-1-associated myelopathy, TCR clonal expansion was greatest, and in multiple sclerosis it was least, below healthy controls. Phylogenetic grouping assigned the repertoires of 18 of 34 multiple sclerosis patients to a single cluster of related CDR3 sequences. This cluster may be a repertoire-level signature.

After removal of 5 bases from V and 2 bases from J, the junction contained 4 bases not matched to a gene. There are 15 residues in the CDR3. At least ten counts were recorded for this clonotype. The target antigen is unknown. The TCR was taken from an older woman with multiple sclerosis. The sample taken for sequencing was PBMCs. The J gene is TRBJ2-1, the V gene TRBV12-3 or TRBV12-4; TRBD2 agrees at 9 bases. CDR3 loop: CASSRGGVTYNEQFF. The DNA for the CDR3 is TGTGCCAGCAGTCGCGGGGGGGTTACCTACAATGAGCAGTTCTTC.